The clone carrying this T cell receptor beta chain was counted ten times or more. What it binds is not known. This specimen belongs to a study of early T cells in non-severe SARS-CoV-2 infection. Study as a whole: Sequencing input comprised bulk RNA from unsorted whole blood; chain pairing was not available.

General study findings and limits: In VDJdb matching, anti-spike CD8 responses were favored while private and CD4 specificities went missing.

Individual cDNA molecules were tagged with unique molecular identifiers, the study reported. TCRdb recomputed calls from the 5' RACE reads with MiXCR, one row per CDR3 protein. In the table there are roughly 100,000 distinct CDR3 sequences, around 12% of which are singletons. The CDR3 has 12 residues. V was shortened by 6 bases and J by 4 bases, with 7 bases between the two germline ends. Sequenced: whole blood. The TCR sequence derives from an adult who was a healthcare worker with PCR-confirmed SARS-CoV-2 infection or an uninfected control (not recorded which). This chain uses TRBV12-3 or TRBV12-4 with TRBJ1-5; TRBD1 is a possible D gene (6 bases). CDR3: CASRGGNQPQHF. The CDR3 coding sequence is TGTGCCAGCAGAGGGGGGAATCAGCCCCAGCATTTT.